A selection of T cell receptor beta chains follows, all from one sample in a study of blood T cells in healthy people across ages. One entry per CDR3 protein results from TCRdb running MiXCR on the 5' RACE reads. This sample has roughly 730,000 distinct CDR3 sequences, with roughly 50% found just once. Sequenced sample: blood. These receptors were taken from a man aged 35 to 55 in good health. The CDR3 runs from the conserved cysteine through the conserved F or W. Fields, in order: V gene, J gene, clone size, D gene, CDR3 DNA, CDR3 protein. D genes are given only for firm matches. Size is omitted from some rows. Given values are once, few, many or a class for expanded clones.

TRBV7-2	TRBJ2-1	NA	NA	TGTGCCAGCAGCTTAGGAGGATCCTCCAATGAGCAGTTCTTC	CASSLGGSSNEQFF
TRBV5-1	TRBJ2-3	few	NA	TGCGCCAGCAGCTGGGGACATGATACGCAGTATTTT	CASSWGHDTQYF
TRBV28	TRBJ2-7	NA	NA	TGTGCCAGCAGCATGGGACCTCTCTACGAGCAGTACTTC	CASSMGPLYEQYF
TRBV3-1	TRBJ1-2	NA	NA	TGTGCCAGCACCCTAAAGGGGGGGAGTGGCTACACCTTC	CASTLKGGSGYTF
TRBV28	TRBJ1-1	NA	NA	TGTGCCAGCAGTAACAGGGTTCCTGAAGCTTTCTTT	CASSNRVPEAFF
TRBV12-3/TRBV12-4	TRBJ1-5	NA	NA	TGTGCCAGCAGTTTTCTTTCCAGATTAAGGACAGTGGATAGCAATCAGCCCCAGCATTTT	CASSFLSRLRTVDSNQPQHF
TRBV6-6	TRBJ2-5	few	NA	TGTGCCAGCAGCGGGACGATGGAGACCCAGTACTTC	CASSGTMETQYF
TRBV29-1	TRBJ2-7	few	TRBD2	TGCAGCCTCCTAGCGGGAGCCTACGAGCAGTACTTC	CSLLAGAYEQYF
TRBV14	TRBJ1-1	NA	NA	TGTGCCAGCAGCCCTACGGGGCTCACTGAAGCTTTCTTT	CASSPTGLTEAFF
TRBV9	TRBJ1-1	NA	NA	TGTGCCAGCAGCCGTACGGGGGGGACGAACACTGAAGCTTTCTTT	CASSRTGGTNTEAFF
TRBV28	TRBJ1-6	once	NA	TGTGCCAGCACTAGAGAGGAGAGAAATTCACCCCTCCACTTT	CASTREERNSPLHF
TRBV5-1	TRBJ1-4	NA	TRBD1	TGCGCCAGCAGCTCGACAGGGGCGTTGGCTAATGAAAAACTGTTTTTT	CASSSTGALANEKLFF
TRBV5-1	TRBJ1-4	NA	NA	TGCGCCAGCAGCCCGGGACGGGGGGAAGTACTGGATGAAAAACTGTTTTTT	CASSPGRGEVLDEKLFF
TRBV29-1	TRBJ2-1	NA	NA	TGCAGCGTTGAAGATCCCAGGGGCGGCGATGAGCAGTTCTTC	CSVEDPRGGDEQFF
TRBV7-6	TRBJ2-4	few	NA	TGCGCCAGCAGCTTAGCCGGGCCAGAACTAGCCAAAAACATTCAGTACTTC	CASSLAGPELAKNIQYF
TRBV2	TRBJ2-5	NA	TRBD2	TGTGCCAGCAGTCGAAGCGGGAGGCAAGAGACCCAGTACTTC	CASSRSGRQETQYF
TRBV29-1	TRBJ2-6	NA	NA	TGCAGCGTTGAAGGGGGCCGATCTGGGGCCAACGTCCTGACTTTC	CSVEGGRSGANVLTF
TRBV4-1	TRBJ2-5	NA	TRBD1	TGCGCCAGCAGCCAAGATTGGGGAGGACAGGGCCCTCAAGAGACCCAGTACTTC	CASSQDWGGQGPQETQYF
TRBV6-5	TRBJ2-5	NA	TRBD1	TGTGCCAGCAGTAACCAGGGGGCTGGTGAGACCCAGTACTTC	CASSNQGAGETQYF
TRBV5-1	TRBJ2-5	few	NA	TGCGCCAGCAGCGCCGAAGAGACGACCCAGTACTTC	CASSAEETTQYF
TRBV27	TRBJ2-7	once	TRBD2	TGTGCCAGCAGTTTGCGTCCGGGACTAGCGGGAGAGCAGTACTTC	CASSLRPGLAGEQYF
TRBV12-3/TRBV12-4	TRBJ1-3	NA	NA	TGTGCCAGCAGTTTTAGTGACGGTTATGACACCATATATTTT	CASSFSDGYDTIYF
TRBV18	TRBJ2-7	NA	TRBD2	TGTGCCAGCTCACCAGGTTCCCGACTAGCCGGCTACGAGCAGTACTTC	CASSPGSRLAGYEQYF
TRBV28	TRBJ1-2	NA	NA	TGTGCCAGCAGTTCAAGCTGGTATGGCTACACCTTC	CASSSSWYGYTF
TRBV7-2	TRBJ2-7	few	NA	TGTGCCAGCAGCTCAAGTACGGTCGAGCAGTACTTC	CASSSSTVEQYF
TRBV20-1	TRBJ2-5	NA	NA	TGCAGTGCTAGGACCGGGGGCCAAGAGACCCAGTACTTC	CSARTGGQETQYF
TRBV20-1	TRBJ2-7	NA	TRBD1	TGCAGTGCTGGTAGACAGGGGGCATACGAGCAGTACTTC	CSAGRQGAYEQYF
TRBV10-3	TRBJ1-2	NA	TRBD1	TGTGCCATCAGTGAGTCGGGGGACAGGGCCTTCTATGGCTACACCTTC	CAISESGDRAFYGYTF
TRBV3-1	TRBJ2-1	few	NA	TGTGCCAGCAGGGTTCAGTCAGAGCAGTTCTTC	CASRVQSEQFF
TRBV5-5	TRBJ2-7	once	NA	TGTGCCAGCAGACAGGACCAAACCTGGGAGCAGTACTTC	CASRQDQTWEQYF
TRBV7-9	TRBJ2-3	NA	NA	TGCGCCGGCAGTCCCCGGGACCTCCACACAGATACGCAGTATTTT	CAGSPRDLHTDTQYF
TRBV7-2	TRBJ2-5	NA	TRBD1	TGTGCCAGCAGCCTCAGCCGGACAGGGGGTGATTGGTACTTC	CASSLSRTGGDWYF
TRBV7-2	TRBJ2-4	NA	NA	TGTGCCAGCAGCCCGCGAGGGGGGCTAGGCAACATTCAGTACTTC	CASSPRGGLGNIQYF
TRBV15	TRBJ2-6	NA	NA	TGTGCCACCAGCAGACACCAGATCTCTGGGGCCAACGTCCTGACTTTC	CATSRHQISGANVLTF
TRBV24-1	TRBJ2-1	NA	TRBD2	TGTGCCACCAGTGATTTTTTTAGGACTAGCGGGAACAATGAGCAGTTCTTC	CATSDFFRTSGNNEQFF
TRBV5-1	TRBJ2-3	NA	TRBD2	TGCGCCAGCTCGGGACTAGGCACAGATACGCAGTATTTT	CASSGLGTDTQYF
TRBV20-1	TRBJ1-5	NA	NA	TGCAGTGCGCCGAACAGCGAACTAAATCAGCCCCAGCATTTT	CSAPNSELNQPQHF
TRBV28	TRBJ2-7	NA	NA	TGTGCCACCGAAGGTAGACCTAGCTCCTACGAGCAGTACTTC	CATEGRPSSYEQYF
TRBV5-1	TRBJ1-2	once	NA	TGCGCCAGCAGCCCCGGAGAGAGGCAGGGTAACTATGGCTACACCTTC	CASSPGERQGNYGYTF
TRBV24-1	TRBJ2-1	NA	TRBD2	TGTGCCACCAGTTCCTTAGATAGCGGGGGGGGTAATGAGCAGTTCTTC	CATSSLDSGGGNEQFF
TRBV9	TRBJ2-1	NA	TRBD2	TGTGCCAGCAGCGGCGCGGGGGAATCCTACAATGAGCAGTTCTTC	CASSGAGESYNEQFF
TRBV29-1	TRBJ2-7	few	TRBD2	TGCAGCGTTGAACTTCTAGCGGGAGGTCATTACGAGCAGTACTTC	CSVELLAGGHYEQYF
TRBV7-2	TRBJ2-3	NA	NA	TGTGCCAGCAAGCGTCCCGGGGATACGCAGTATTTT	CASKRPGDTQYF
TRBV5-1	TRBJ1-4	NA	TRBD1	TGCGCCAGCCAGACAGGGACCACAACTAATGAAAAACTGTTTTTT	CASQTGTTTNEKLFF
TRBV6-1	TRBJ1-2	NA	NA	TGTGCCAGCAGTGAAACTTACAGGGACTATGGCTACACCTTC	CASSETYRDYGYTF
TRBV18	TRBJ2-3	once	TRBD1	TGTGCCAGCTCACCCGGCGGACAGGGGATCACAGATACGCAGTATTTT	CASSPGGQGITDTQYF
TRBV11-3	TRBJ2-5	NA	NA	TGTGCCAGCAGCGAGGGAGGAGCGGACCCAGGATTGGAGACCCAGTACTTC	CASSEGGADPGLETQYF
TRBV7-9	TRBJ1-2	NA	TRBD1	TGTGCCAGCAGCTTCCTGGCGACAGGGGTTTATGGCTACACCTTC	CASSFLATGVYGYTF
TRBV25-1	TRBJ2-7	NA	NA	TGTGCCAGCAGTGCCGTGGGGAAGAGCGACGGGGAGCAGTACTTC	CASSAVGKSDGEQYF
TRBV6-2/TRBV6-3	TRBJ2-5	NA	NA	TGTGCCAGCAGTCGCCAACCGGACGCCGGGTGGTTGACCCAGTACTTC	CASSRQPDAGWLTQYF
TRBV4-1	TRBJ1-1	NA	TRBD1	TGCGCCAGCAGCCAGGCGGGGACAGTCTTCCCCAATGAAGCTTTCTTT	CASSQAGTVFPNEAFF
TRBV3-1	TRBJ2-5	many	NA	TGTGCCAGCAGCCCTCGTCGCAGAGAGACCCAGTACTTC	CASSPRRRETQYF
TRBV20-1	TRBJ2-3	NA	NA	TGCAGTGCTGACATCTGGGGGTGCAATACGCAGTATTTT	CSADIWGCNTQYF
TRBV12-3/TRBV12-4	TRBJ2-7	NA	TRBD2	TGTGCCAGCAGGGGGACTAGACCTACTTACGAGCAGTACTTC	CASRGTRPTYEQYF
TRBV28	TRBJ2-5	NA	NA	TGTGCCAGCAGTGGAAGGGTCACAGGGTTATGGGAGCAGTACTTC	CASSGRVTGLWEQYF